These 10 T cell receptor beta chains were all obtained from the same sample, sequenced in a study of T-cell reconstitution after alpha-beta-depleted transplantation in children. A TCRbeta library incorporating unique molecular identifiers was prepared. TCRdb re-called the PCR reads through MiXCR, storing one row per CDR3 protein. Of 780,000 or so distinct CDR3 sequences listed, approximately 15% are singletons. This material consisted of PBMCs, mostly from graft donor cells, taken 360 days after TCRalphabeta/CD19-depleted stem cell transplant. Receptor source: a male patient aged 5 to 17 who had a stem cell transplant for acute lymphoblastic leukemia, so the T cells may come from the graft donor.

The sample holds a few counts of this clonotype. This chain uses TRBV3-1 with TRBJ2-3, with 8 nucleotides matching TRBD2. The junction had 5 bases not matched to a gene; V was cut back by 3 bases and J by 3 bases. Germline loops: CDR1 LGHDT, CDR2 YNNKEL (reference sequence). CDR3 length: 15 amino acids. The CDR3 loop reads CASSQNPGGTDTQYF. CDR3 bases: TGTGCCAGCAGCCAGAATCCGGGGGGGACAGATACGCAGTATTTT.

This clonotype was picked up a small number of times. This sequence joins TRBV5-1 and TRBJ1-2; D gene ambiguous. This CDR3 contains 17 residues. The V end was cut by 0 bases, the J end by 6 bases, with 21 bases between. Germline V CDR1 and CDR2: SGHRS, YFSETQ. This CDR3 reads CASSLDRTAPRLDGYTF. The CDR3 DNA is TGCGCCAGCAGCTTGGATAGAACGGCTCCCAGGTTGGATGGCTACACCTTC.

This clonotype has just a few counts. The rearrangement links TRBV15 to TRBJ2-7; 8 bases agree with TRBD2. From germline, CDR1 is LNHNV and CDR2 YYDKDF (reference sequence). The ends lost 3 bases at V and 7 bases at J; junction bases unmatched: 14. The CDR3 length is 16 residues. The CDR3 DNA reads TGTGCCACCAGCAGTCGAGGGAGCGGGAGATTGAGTGAGCAGTACTTC. It is translated as CATSSRGSGRLSEQYF. The full variable domain, with the rest looked up from reference TRBV15 and TRBJ2-7, is DAMVIQNPRYQVTQFGKPVTLSCSQTLNHNVMYWYQQKSSQAPKLLFHYYDKDFNNEADTPDNFQSRRPNTSFCFLDIRSPGLGDTAMYLCATSSRGSGRLSEQYFGPGTRLTVT.

J is TRBJ1-5 and V is TRBV7-9; 10 bases line up with TRBD1. CDR3 length: 16 amino acids. Germline CDR1 SEHNR, CDR2 FQNEAQ (reference sequence). Trimming cost V 5 bases and J 2 bases; bases outside gene matches: 6. The CDR3 is CASSQLGTGGNQPQHF. For the CDR3, the DNA is TGTGCCAGCAGCCAACTAGGGACAGGGGGCAATCAGCCCCAGCATTTT.

This clonotype occurred a few times. The gene calls are TRBV20-1 and TRBJ2-5; weak D call: TRBD2 (5 bases). V was trimmed by 0 bases and J by 0 bases, leaving 14 bases between them. This CDR3 has 16 residues. Germline lookup yields CDR1 DFQATT and CDR2 SNEGSKA (reference sequence). The CDR3 reads CSARDYSETYQETQYF. The CDR3 DNA follows: TGCAGTGCTAGAGATTATAGCGAGACCTACCAAGAGACCCAGTACTTC.

The sample holds a few counts of this clonotype. The chain couples TRBV12-3 or TRBV12-4 to TRBJ2-7; 7 nucleotides match TRBD1. The CDR3 consists of 15 residues. V lost 5 bases, J lost 3 bases, and 10 bases stayed unmatched. DNA of the CDR3: TGTGCCAGCAGTCCCCCAAGGGGACAGCGCTACGAGCAGTACTTC. It translates to CASSPPRGQRYEQYF.

This clonotype was counted only a few times. The rearrangement uses TRBV7-9 and TRBJ2-1; 8 nucleotides agree with TRBD2. The V gene end was trimmed by 1 base and the J gene end by 13 bases; junction bases not matched to a gene: 12. The CDR3 has 15 amino acids. Per the germline V gene, CDR1 is SEHNR and CDR2 is FQNEAQ (reference sequence). The CDR3 coding sequence is TGTGCCAGCAGCTTAGTATTAGCGGGAAGTACTTTCCAGTTCTTC. It is translated as CASSLVLAGSTFQFF.

V usage is TRBV5-1 and J usage is TRBJ2-2; 11 nucleotides match TRBD2. With 4 bases clipped from V and 0 bases from J, the junction kept 5 bases outside the gene matches. There are 17 residues in the CDR3. The germline V gene has CDR1 SGHRS and CDR2 YFSETQ. CDR3 nucleotide sequence: TGCGCCAGCAGCCCACCGGGACTAGCGGCGAACACCGGGGAGCTGTTTTTT. Translated, it gives CASSPPGLAANTGELFF.

This clonotype occurred many times. The chain has TRBV7-8 and TRBJ2-1; 7 nucleotides match TRBD1. The CDR3 sequence is 15 residues long. Trimming removed 5 bases from V and 4 bases from J; junction bases left unmatched: 8. The germline V gene has CDR1 SGHVS and CDR2 FQNEAQ. CDR3: CASSPWGTEYNEQFF. CDR3 DNA: TGTGCCAGCAGCCCATGGGGGACAGAGTACAATGAGCAGTTCTTC.

This clonotype was recorded at least ten times. The V gene is TRBV5-1, the J gene TRBJ2-3; D is unclear. Trimming shortened V by 4 bases and J by 2 bases, and 5 bases separated the two germline ends. Germline V gene lookup returns CDR1 SGHRS and CDR2 YFSETQ. This CDR3 is 12 amino acids long. The CDR3 is CASSHLTDTQYF. The DNA of the CDR3 is TGCGCCAGCAGCCATCTCACAGATACGCAGTATTTT.